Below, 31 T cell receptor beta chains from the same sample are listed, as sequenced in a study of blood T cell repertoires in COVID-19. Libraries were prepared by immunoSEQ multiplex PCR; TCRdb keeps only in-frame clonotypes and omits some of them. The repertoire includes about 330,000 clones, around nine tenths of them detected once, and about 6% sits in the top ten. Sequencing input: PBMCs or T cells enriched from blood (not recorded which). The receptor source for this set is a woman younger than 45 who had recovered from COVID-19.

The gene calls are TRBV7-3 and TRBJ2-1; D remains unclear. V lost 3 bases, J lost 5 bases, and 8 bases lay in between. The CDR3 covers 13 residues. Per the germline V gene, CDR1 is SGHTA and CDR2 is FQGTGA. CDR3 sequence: CASSFGPNNEQFF. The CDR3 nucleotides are TGTGCCAGCAGCTTTGGGCCCAACAATGAGCAGTTCTTC.

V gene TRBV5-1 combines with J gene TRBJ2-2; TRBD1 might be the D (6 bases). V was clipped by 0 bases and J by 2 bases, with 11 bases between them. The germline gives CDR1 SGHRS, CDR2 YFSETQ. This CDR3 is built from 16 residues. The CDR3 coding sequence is TGCGCCAGCAGCTTGGGGCCAGGGGTAAACACCGGGGAGCTGTTTTTT. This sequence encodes CASSLGPGVNTGELFF.

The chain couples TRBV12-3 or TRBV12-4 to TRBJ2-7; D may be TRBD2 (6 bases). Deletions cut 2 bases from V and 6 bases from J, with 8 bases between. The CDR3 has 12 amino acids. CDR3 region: CASSLRGSEQYF. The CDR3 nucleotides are TGTGCCAGCAGTTTACGGGGGTCCGAGCAGTACTTC.

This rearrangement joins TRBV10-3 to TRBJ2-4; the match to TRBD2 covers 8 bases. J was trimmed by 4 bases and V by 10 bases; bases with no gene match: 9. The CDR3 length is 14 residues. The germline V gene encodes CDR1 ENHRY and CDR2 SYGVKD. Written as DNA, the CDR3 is TGTGCCAGCGCCCCCTCGGGGGGGAAAAACATTCAGTACTTC. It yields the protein CASAPSGGKNIQYF.

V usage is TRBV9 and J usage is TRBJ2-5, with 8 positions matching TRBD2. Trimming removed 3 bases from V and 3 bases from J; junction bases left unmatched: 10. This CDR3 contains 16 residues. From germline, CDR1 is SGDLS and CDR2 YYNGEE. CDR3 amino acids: CASSAEGAGVEETQYF. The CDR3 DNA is TGTGCCAGCAGCGCCGAGGGAGCGGGGGTCGAAGAGACCCAGTACTTC. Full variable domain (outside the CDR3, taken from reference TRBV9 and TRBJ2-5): DSGVTQTPKHLITATGQRVTLRCSPRSGDLSVYWYQQSLDQGLQFLIQYYNGEERAKGNILERFSAQQFPDLHSELNLSSLELGDSALYFCASSAEGAGVEETQYFGPGTRLLVL.

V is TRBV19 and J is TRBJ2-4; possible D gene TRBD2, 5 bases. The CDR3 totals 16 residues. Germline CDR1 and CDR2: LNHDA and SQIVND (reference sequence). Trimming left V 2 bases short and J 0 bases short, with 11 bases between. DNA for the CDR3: TGTGCCAGTAGTATAATCTCGGGGAAAGCCAAAAACATTCAGTACTTC. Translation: CASSIISGKAKNIQYF.

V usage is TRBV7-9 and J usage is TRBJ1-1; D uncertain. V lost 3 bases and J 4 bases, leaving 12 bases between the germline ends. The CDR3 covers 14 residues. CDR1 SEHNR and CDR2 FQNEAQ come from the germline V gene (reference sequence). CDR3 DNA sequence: TGTGCCAGCAGCTTCTCCCGGGTAACCACTGAAGCTTTCTTT. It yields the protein CASSFSRVTTEAFF.

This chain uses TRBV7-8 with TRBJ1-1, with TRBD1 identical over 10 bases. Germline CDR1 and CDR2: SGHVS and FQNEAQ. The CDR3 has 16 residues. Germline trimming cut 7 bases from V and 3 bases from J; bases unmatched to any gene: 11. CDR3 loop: CASTRGTGARYTEAFF. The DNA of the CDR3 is TGTGCCAGCACCCGCGGGACAGGGGCGCGTTACACTGAAGCTTTCTTT. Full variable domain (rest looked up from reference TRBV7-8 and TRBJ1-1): GAGVSQSPRYKVAKRGQDVALRCDPISGHVSLFWYQQALGQGPEFLTYFQNEAQLDKSGLPSDRFFAERPEGSVSTLKIQRTQQEDSAVYLCASTRGTGARYTEAFFGQGTRLTVV.

The CDR3 reads CATSTTSGGATNEKLFF. CDR3 sequence (DNA): TGTGCCACCAGCACCACTAGTGGCGGGGCAACTAATGAAAAACTGTTTTTT. The chain couples TRBV15 to TRBJ1-4; D not certain. Germline CDR1 and CDR2: LNHNV and YYDKDF (reference sequence). This CDR3 is built from 17 residues. Trimming removed 4 bases at V and 0 bases at J, with 15 bases between.

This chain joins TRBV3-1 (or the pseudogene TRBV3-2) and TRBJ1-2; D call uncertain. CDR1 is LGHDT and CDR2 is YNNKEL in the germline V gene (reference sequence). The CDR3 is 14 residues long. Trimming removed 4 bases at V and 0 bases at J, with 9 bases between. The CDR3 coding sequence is TGTGCCAGCAGCCCGACACATGCTAACTATGGCTACACCTTC. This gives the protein CASSPTHANYGYTF.

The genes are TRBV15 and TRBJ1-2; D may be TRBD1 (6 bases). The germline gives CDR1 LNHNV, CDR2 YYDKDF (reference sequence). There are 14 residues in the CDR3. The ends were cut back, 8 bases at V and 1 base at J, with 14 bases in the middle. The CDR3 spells CATATTGLNYGYTF. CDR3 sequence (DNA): TGTGCCACCGCTACGACAGGACTTAACTATGGCTACACCTTC.

The CDR3: CAWRRLAGYQETQYF. CDR3 DNA sequence: TGTGCCTGGAGGAGACTAGCGGGGTACCAAGAGACCCAGTACTTC. The chain is built from TRBV30 and TRBJ2-5; 11 bases match TRBD2. V trimming: 3 bases; J trimming: 0 bases; junction bases outside the gene matches: 3. Germline assignment: CDR1 GTSNPN and CDR2 SVGIG (reference sequence). The CDR3 is made up of 15 amino acids.

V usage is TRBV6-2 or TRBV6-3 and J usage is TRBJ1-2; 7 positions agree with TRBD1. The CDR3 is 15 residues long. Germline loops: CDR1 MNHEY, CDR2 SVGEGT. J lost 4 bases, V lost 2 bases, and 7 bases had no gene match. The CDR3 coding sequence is TGTGCCAGCAGTTACGACAGGGTTTCAATCTATGGCTACACCTTC. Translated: CASSYDRVSIYGYTF.

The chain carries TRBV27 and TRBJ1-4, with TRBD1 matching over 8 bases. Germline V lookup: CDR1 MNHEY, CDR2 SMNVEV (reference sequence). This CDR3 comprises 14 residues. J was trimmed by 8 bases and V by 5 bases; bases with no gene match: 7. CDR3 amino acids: CASSPPGGGEKLFF. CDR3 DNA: TGTGCCAGCAGTCCCCCAGGGGGCGGCGAAAAACTGTTTTTT.

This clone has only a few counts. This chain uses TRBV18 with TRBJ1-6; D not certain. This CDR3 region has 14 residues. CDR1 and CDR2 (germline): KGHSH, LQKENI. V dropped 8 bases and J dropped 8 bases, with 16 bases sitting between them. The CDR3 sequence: CASTTRVGDSPLHF. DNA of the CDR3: TGTGCCAGCACCACACGGGTCGGGGATTCACCCCTCCACTTT.

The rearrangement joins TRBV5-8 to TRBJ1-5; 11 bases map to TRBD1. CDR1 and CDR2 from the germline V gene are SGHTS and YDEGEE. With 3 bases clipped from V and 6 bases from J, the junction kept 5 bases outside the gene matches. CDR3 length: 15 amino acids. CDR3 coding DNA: TGTGCCAGCAGCTACGGACAGGGGGCTCTTCAGCCCCAGCATTTT. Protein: CASSYGQGALQPQHF.

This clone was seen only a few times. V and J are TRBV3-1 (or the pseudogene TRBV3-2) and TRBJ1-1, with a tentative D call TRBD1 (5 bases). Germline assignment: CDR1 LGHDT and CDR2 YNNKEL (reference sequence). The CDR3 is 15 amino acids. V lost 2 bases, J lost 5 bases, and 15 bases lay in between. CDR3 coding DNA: TGTGCCAGCAGCCAAATTCTGGGGCCAGGGACTGAAGCTTTCTTT. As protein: CASSQILGPGTEAFF.

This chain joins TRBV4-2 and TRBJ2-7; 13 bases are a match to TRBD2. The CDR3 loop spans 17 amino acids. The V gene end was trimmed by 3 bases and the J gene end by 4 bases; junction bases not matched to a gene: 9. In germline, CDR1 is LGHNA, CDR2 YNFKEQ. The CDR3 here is CASSHGLAGADLYEQYF. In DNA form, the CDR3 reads TGTGCCAGCAGCCACGGACTAGCGGGGGCCGACCTATACGAGCAGTACTTC.

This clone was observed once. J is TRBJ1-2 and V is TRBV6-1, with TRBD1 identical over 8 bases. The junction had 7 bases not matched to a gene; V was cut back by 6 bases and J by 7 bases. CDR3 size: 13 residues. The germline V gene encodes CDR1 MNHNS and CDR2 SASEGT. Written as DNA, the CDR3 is TGTGCCAGCAGCCCCTCAGGGGGCGGTGGCTACACCTTC. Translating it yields CASSPSGGGGYTF.

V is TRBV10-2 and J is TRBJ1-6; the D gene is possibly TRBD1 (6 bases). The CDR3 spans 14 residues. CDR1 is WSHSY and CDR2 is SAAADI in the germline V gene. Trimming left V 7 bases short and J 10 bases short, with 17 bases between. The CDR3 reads CASTQGQIGSPLHF. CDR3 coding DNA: TGCGCCAGCACCCAAGGACAGATCGGCTCACCCCTCCACTTT.

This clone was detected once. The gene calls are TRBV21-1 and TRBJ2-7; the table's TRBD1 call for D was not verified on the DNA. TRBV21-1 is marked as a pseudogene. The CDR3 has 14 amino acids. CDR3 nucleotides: TGTGCCAGCAGCAAGGACAGGGGGCGATACGAGCAGTACTTC. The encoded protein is CASSKDRGRYEQYF.

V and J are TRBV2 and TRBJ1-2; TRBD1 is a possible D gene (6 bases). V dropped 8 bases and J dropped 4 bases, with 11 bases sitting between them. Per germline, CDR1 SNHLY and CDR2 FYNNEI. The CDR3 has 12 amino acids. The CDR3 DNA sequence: TGTGCCAGCCGGGGGGCGAGCTATGGCTACACCTTC. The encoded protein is CASRGASYGYTF.

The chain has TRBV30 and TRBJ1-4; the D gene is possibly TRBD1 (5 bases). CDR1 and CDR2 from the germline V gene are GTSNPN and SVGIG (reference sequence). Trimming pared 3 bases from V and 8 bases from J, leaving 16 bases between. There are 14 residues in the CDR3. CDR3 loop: CAWSAGAGGEKLFF. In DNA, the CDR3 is TGTGCCTGGAGCGCCGGAGCCGGGGGGGAAAAACTGTTTTTT.

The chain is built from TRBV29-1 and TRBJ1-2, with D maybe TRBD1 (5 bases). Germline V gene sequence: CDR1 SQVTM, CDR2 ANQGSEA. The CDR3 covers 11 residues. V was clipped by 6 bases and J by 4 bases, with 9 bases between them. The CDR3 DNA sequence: TGCAGCGTGCTGGGGGGCTATGGCTACACCTTC. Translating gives CSVLGGYGYTF.

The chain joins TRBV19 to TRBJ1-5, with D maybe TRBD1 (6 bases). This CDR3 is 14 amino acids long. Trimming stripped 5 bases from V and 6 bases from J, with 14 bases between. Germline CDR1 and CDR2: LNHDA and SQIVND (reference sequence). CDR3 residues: CASSPDSLGQPQHF. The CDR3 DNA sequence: TGTGCCAGTAGTCCGGACAGCCTGGGTCAGCCCCAGCATTTT.

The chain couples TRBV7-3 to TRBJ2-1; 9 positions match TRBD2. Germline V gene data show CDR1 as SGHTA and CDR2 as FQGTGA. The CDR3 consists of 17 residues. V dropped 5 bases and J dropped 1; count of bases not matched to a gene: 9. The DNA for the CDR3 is TGTGCCAGCAGCCGATGGACTAGCGTGGTTTCCTACAATGAGCAGTTCTTC. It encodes CASSRWTSVVSYNEQFF.

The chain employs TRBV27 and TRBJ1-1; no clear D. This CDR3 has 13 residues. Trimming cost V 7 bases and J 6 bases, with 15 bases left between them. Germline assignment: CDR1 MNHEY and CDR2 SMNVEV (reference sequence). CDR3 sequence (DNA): TGTGCCAGCAAGATTTTCAGCGGGGCTGAAGCTTTCTTT. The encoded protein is CASKIFSGAEAFF.

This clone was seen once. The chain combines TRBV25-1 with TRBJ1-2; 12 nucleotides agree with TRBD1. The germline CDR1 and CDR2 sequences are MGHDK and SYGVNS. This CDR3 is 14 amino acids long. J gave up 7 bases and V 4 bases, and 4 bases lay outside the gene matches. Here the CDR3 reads CASSGGTGGSGYTF. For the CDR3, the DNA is TGTGCCAGCAGTGGGGGGACAGGGGGCTCTGGCTACACCTTC.

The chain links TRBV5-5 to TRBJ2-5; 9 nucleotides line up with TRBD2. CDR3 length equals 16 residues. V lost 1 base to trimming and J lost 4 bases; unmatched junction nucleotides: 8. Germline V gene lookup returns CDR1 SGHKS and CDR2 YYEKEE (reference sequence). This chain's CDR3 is CASSLWAGGPVETQYF. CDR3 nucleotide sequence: TGTGCCAGCAGCTTGTGGGCGGGGGGGCCGGTAGAGACCCAGTACTTC.

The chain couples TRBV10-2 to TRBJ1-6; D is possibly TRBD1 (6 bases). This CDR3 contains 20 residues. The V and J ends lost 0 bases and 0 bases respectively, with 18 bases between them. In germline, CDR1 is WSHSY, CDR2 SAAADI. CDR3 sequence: CASSESNVQGPSSYNSPLHF. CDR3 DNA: TGCGCCAGCAGTGAGTCGAACGTTCAGGGGCCGAGCTCCTATAATTCACCCCTCCACTTT.

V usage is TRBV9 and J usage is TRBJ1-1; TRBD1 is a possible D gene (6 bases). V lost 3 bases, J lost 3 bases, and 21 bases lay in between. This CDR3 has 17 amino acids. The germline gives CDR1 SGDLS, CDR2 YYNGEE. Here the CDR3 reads CASSGKPEQGRYTEAFF. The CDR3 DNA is TGTGCCAGCAGCGGGAAACCCGAACAGGGTCGGTACACTGAAGCTTTCTTT.